This TCR beta chain was identified during a study of blood T cell repertoires in COVID-19. Looking at the study overall: There were acute and convalescent COVID-19 samples, and they came from the United States, Italy and Spain. Sample material is recorded as cDNA or gDNA derived from T cells, B-cell-depleted T cells, or PBMCs.

Sample share makes this clone medium-sized. Germline V gives CDR1 SGHVS, CDR2 FNYEAQ. The V end lost 5 bases, the J end lost 6 bases, and 16 bases lay between the germline ends. CDR3 length: 15 residues. How the authors handled the data: Nucleated cell number was recorded as an estimate derived from reference gene primer amplification. Assay used: immunoSEQ multiplex PCR; TCRdb lists only in-frame clones, some missing. V and J calls plus clone size are reproduced from that table; the DNA served to infer D and trimming. The sample contains some 78,000 clones, about four fifths of which appear only once.

This sequence originates from a middle-aged man with acute or convalescent COVID-19. The sequenced sample was peripheral blood. The chain combines TRBV7-6 with TRBJ2-2, with D perhaps matching TRBD2 (6 bases). The CDR3 loop reads CASSPGLRGAGELFF. In DNA form, the CDR3 reads TGTGCCAGCAGCCCGGGACTTCGAGGGGCCGGGGAGCTGTTTTTT. The full variable domain, its missing parts supplied by reference TRBV7-6 and TRBJ2-2, is GAGVSQSPRYKVTKRGQDVALRCDPISGHVSLYWYRQALGQGPEFLTYFNYEAQQDKSGLPNDRFSAERPEGSISTLTIQRTEQRDSAMYRCASSPGLRGAGELFFGEGSRLTVL.